This T cell receptor (beta chain) was documented in a study of tissue T cells after allogeneic stem cell transplantation. V lost 3 bases, J lost 0 bases, and 5 bases lay in between. CDR3 size: 13 residues. Germline CDR1 KGHPV, CDR2 FQNQEV (reference sequence). Repertoires were generated with immunoSEQ multiplex PCR, while TCRdb's copy carries only in-frame clones and drops some. This sample has a few thousand clones, with approximately 46% found just once. Stated time point: mouse harvest day 14 after allogeneic transplant. Tail vein injection delivered 10^7 T-cell-depleted bone marrow cells and 10^6 splenic CD5+ T cells. This clone was counted between two and nine times. Genes and germline come from the mouse. The CDR3 end falls 1 residue outside the read, so it is completed with the germline J gene.

The clonotype originates from a female BALB/c mouse given C57BL/6 T cells with graft-versus-host disease after an allogeneic hematopoietic cell transplant. The genes are TRBV26 and TRBJ1-2, with a possible D match to TRBD1 (5 bases). The sample consisted of lymph node tissue. The CDR3 here is CASSLQANSDYTF. The CDR3 DNA, read in part, is TGTGCCAGCAGTCTACAGGCAAACTCCGACTACACC.